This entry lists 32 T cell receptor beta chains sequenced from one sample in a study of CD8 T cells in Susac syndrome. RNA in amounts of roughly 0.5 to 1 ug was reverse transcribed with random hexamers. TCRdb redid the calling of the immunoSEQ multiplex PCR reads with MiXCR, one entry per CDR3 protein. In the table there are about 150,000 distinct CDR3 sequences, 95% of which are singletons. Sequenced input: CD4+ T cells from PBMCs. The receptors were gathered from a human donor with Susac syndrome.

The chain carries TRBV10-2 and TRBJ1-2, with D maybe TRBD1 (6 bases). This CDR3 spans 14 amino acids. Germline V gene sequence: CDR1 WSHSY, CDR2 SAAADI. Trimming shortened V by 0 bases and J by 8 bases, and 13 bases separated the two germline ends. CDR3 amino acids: CASSESRRGNGYTF. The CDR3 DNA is TGCGCCAGCAGTGAGTCAAGGAGGGGGAACGGCTACACCTTC.

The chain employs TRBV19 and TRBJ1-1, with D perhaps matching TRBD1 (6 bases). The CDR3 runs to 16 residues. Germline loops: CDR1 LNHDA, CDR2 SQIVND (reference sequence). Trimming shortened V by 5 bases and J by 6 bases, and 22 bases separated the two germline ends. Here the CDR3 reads CASSEQGRLILAEAFF. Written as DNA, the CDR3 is TGTGCCAGTAGTGAGCAGGGGCGCTTGATATTGGCTGAAGCTTTCTTT.

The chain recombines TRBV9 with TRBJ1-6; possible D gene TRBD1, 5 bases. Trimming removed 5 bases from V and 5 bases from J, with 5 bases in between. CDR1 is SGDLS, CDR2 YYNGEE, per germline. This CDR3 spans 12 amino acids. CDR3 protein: CASRGDNSPLHF. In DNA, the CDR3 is TGTGCCAGCAGGGGGGATAATTCACCCCTCCACTTT. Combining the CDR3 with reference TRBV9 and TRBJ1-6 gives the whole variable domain DSGVTQTPKHLITATGQRVTLRCSPRSGDLSVYWYQQSLDQGLQFLIQYYNGEERAKGNILERFSAQQFPDLHSELNLSSLELGDSALYFCASRGDNSPLHFGNGTRLTVT.

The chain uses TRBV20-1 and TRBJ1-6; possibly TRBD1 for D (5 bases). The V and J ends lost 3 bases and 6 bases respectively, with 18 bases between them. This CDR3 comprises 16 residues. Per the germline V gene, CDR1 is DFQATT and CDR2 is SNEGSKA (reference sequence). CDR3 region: CSASPPTVAANSPLHF. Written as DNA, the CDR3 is TGCAGTGCTAGCCCCCCGACAGTGGCGGCTAATTCACCCCTCCACTTT.

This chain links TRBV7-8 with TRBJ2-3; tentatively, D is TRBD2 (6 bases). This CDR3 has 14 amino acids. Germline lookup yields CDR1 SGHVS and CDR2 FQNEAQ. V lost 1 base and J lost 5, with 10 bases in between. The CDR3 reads CASSLVRGIDTQYF. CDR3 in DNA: TGTGCCAGCAGCTTAGTGCGGGGTATAGATACGCAGTATTTT.

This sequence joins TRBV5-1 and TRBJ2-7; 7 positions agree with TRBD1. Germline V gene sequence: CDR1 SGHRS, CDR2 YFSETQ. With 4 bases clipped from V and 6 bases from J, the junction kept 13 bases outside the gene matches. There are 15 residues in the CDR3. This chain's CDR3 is CASSPTGRTGGEQYF. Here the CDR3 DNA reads TGCGCCAGCAGCCCAACGGGTAGGACAGGCGGCGAGCAGTACTTC.

The CDR3 DNA is TGCAGCGTTGTCCTCGTTTCAGATACGCAGTATTTT. Translating gives CSVVLVSDTQYF. The chain couples TRBV29-1 to TRBJ2-3; D remains unclear. CDR1 SQVTM and CDR2 ANQGSEA come from the germline V gene. Trimming took off 4 bases at V and 4 bases at J, with 9 bases between the two ends. The length of the CDR3 is 12 residues.

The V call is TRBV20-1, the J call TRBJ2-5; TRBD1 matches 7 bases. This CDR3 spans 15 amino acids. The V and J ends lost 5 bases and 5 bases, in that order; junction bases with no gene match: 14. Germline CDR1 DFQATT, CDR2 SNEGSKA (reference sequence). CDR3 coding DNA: TGCAGTGCTGCGAGAAACAGGGGAAGGTCGGAGACCCAGTACTTC. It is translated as CSAARNRGRSETQYF.

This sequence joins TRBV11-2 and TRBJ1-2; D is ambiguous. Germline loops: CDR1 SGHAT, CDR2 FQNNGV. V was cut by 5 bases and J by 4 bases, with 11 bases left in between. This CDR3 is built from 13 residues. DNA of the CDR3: TGTGCCAGCAGCCTGGGAGGGATCTATGGCTACACCTTC. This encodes CASSLGGIYGYTF.

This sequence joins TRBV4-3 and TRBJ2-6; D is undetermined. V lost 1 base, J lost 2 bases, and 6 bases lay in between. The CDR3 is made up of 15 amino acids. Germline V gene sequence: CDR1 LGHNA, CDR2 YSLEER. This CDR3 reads CASSQGGPGANVLTF. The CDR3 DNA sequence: TGCGCCAGCAGCCAAGGCGGTCCTGGGGCCAACGTCCTGACTTTC.

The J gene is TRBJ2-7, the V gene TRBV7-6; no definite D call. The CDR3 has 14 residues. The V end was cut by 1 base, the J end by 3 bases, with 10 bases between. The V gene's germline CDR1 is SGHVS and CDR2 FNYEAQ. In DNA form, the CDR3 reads TGTGCCAGCAGCTTAGAGGGCTTTGGCTACGAGCAGTACTTC. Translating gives CASSLEGFGYEQYF.

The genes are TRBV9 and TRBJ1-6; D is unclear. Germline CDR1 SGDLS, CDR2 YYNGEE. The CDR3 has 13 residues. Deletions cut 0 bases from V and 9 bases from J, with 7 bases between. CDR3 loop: CASSVEAGSPLHF. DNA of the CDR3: TGTGCCAGCAGCGTAGAAGCTGGTTCACCCCTCCACTTT.

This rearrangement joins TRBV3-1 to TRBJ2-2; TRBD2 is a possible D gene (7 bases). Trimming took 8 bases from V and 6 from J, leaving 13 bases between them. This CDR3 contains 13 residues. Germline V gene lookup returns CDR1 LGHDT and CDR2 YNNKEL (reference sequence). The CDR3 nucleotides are TGTGCCAGCTCGGTCGGGGGGCCCGGGGAGCTGTTTTTT. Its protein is CASSVGGPGELFF.

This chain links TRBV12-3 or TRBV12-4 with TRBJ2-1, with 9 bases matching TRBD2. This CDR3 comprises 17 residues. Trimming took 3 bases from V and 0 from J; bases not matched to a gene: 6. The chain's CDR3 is CASSLGLALRSYNEQFF. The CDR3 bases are TGTGCCAGCAGTTTGGGACTAGCTCTTCGCTCCTACAATGAGCAGTTCTTC.

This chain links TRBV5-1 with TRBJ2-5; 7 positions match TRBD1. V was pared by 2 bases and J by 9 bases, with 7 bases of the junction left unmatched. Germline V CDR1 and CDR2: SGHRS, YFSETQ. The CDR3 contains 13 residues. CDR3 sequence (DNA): TGCGCCAGCAGCTTCCCAGGGGGTAAAGCCCAGTACTTC. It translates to CASSFPGGKAQYF.

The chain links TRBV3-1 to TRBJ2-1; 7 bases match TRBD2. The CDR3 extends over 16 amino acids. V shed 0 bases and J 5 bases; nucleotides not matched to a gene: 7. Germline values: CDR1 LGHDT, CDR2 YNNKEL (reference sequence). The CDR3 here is CASSQEGRLANNEQFF. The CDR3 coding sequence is TGTGCCAGCAGCCAAGAAGGGAGACTAGCAAACAATGAGCAGTTCTTC.

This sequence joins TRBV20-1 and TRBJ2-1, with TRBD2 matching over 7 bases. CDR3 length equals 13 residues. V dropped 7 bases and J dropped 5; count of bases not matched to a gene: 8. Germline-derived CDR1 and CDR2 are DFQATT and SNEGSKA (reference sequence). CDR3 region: CSGSLAVNNEQFF. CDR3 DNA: TGCAGTGGTTCTCTAGCGGTGAACAATGAGCAGTTCTTC.

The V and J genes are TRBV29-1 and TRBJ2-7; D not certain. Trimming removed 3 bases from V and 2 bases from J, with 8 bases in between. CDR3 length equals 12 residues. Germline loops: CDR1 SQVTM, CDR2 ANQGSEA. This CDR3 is CSVELAAYEQYF. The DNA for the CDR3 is TGCAGCGTTGAGCTGGCAGCCTACGAGCAGTACTTC.

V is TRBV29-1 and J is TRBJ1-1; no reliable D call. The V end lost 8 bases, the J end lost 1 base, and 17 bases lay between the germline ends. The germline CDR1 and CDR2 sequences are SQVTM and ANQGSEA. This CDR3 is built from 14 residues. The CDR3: CSSGQVVGNTEAFF. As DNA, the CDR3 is TGCAGCTCCGGCCAAGTGGTTGGGAACACTGAAGCTTTCTTT.

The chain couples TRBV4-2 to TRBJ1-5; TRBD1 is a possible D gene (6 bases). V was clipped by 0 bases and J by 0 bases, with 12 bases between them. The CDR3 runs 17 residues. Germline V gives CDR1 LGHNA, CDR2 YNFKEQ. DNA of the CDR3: TGTGCCAGCAGCCAAGATACCGGACAGAATAGCAATCAGCCCCAGCATTTT. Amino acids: CASSQDTGQNSNQPQHF.

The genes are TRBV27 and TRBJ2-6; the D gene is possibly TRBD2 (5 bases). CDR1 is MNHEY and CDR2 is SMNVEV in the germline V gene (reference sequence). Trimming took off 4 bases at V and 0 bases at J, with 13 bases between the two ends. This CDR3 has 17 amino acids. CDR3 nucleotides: TGTGCCAGCAGTTCCGCAGGACTTACCTCTGGGGCCAACGTCCTGACTTTC. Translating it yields CASSSAGLTSGANVLTF.

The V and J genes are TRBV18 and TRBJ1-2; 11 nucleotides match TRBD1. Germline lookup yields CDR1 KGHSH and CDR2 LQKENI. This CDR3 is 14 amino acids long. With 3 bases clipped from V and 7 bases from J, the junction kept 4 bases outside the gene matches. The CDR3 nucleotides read TGTGCCAGCTCACCCGGACAGGGGGCAGGTGGCTACACCTTC. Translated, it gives CASSPGQGAGGYTF.

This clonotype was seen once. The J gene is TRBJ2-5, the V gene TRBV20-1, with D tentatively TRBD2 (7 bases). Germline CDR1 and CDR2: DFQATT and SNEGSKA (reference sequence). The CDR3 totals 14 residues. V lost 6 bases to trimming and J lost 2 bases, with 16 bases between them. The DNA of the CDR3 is TGCAGTGCCGAGGGGGGCGGGAGACAAGAGACCCAGTACTTC. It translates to CSAEGGGRQETQYF.

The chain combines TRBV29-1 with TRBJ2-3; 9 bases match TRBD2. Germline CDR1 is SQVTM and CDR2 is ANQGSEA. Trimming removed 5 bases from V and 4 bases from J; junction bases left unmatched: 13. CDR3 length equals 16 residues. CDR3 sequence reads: CSVPPRGAGGSDTQYF. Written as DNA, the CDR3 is TGCAGCGTTCCCCCGCGAGGAGCGGGGGGCTCAGATACGCAGTATTTT.

CDR3: CSVGKGGDTEAFF. The DNA of the CDR3 is TGCAGCGTTGGAAAGGGGGGGGACACTGAAGCTTTCTTT. This chain links TRBV29-1 with TRBJ1-1, with D perhaps TRBD1 (6 bases). V shed 4 bases and J shed 3 bases, with 12 bases lying between them. Germline V gives CDR1 SQVTM, CDR2 ANQGSEA. This CDR3 is 13 amino acids long. The complete variable domain, with remaining parts taken from reference TRBV29-1 and TRBJ1-1, reads SAVISQKPSRDICQRGTSLTIQCQVDSQVTMMFWYRQQPGQSLTLIATANQGSEATYESGFVIDKFPISRPNLTFSTLTVSNMSPEDSSIYLCSVGKGGDTEAFFGQGTRLTVV.

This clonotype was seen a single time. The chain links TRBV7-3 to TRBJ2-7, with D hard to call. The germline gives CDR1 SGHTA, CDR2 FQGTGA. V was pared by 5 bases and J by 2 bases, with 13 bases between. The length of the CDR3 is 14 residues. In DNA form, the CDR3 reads TGTGCCAGCAGCCCGTCGGGTGGGGCCTACGAGCAGTACTTC. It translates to CASSPSGGAYEQYF.

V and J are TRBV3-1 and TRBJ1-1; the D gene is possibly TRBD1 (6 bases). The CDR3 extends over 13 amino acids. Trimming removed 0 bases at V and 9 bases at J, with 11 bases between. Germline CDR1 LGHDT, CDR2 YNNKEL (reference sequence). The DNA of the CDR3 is TGTGCCAGCAGCCAAGAAGGGGGGCTCAAAGCTTTCTTT. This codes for CASSQEGGLKAFF.

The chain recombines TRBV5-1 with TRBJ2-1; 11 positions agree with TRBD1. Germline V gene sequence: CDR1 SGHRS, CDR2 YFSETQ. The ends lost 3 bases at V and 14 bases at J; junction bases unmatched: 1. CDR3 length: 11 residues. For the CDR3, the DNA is TGCGCCAGCAGCTCGGGACAGGGGGAGTTCTTC. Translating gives CASSSGQGEFF.

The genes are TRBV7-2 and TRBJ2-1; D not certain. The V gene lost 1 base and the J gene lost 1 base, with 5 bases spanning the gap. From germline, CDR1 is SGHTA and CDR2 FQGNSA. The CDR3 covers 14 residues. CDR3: CASSLGRSYNEQFF. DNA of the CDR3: TGTGCCAGCAGCTTAGGTCGGTCCTACAATGAGCAGTTCTTC.

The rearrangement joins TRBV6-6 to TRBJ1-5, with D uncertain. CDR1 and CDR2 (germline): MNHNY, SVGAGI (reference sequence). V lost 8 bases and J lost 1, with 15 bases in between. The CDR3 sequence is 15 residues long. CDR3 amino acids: CASQRADMSNQPQHF. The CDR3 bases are TGTGCCAGCCAAAGGGCGGATATGAGCAATCAGCCCCAGCATTTT.

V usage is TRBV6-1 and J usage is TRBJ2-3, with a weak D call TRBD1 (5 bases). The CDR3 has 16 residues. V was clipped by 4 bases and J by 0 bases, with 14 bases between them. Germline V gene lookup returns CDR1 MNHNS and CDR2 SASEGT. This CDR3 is CASSGRQPESTDTQYF. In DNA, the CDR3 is TGTGCCAGCAGTGGAAGACAGCCGGAAAGCACAGATACGCAGTATTTT.

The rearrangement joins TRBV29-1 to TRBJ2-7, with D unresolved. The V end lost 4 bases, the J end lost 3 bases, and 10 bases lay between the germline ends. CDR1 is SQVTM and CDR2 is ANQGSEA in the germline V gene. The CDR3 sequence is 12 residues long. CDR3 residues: CSVGGPVYEQYF. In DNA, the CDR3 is TGCAGCGTTGGGGGTCCAGTCTACGAGCAGTACTTC.